A single sample is the source of the 25 T cell receptor beta chains below, sequenced in a study of T cells in Graves' hyperthyroidism and ophthalmopathy (dated by TCRdb to about 2019). Libraries were prepared through multiplex PCR. The sequencing machine was an Illumina HiSeq 2000. TCR beta CDR3 regions were amplified from RNA transcripts. The first round of RT-PCR for the TCR CDR3 was performed with the HTBI primer set and the Qiagen OneStep RT-PCR kit. TCRdb ran its own pipeline on the public reads, namely fastp trimming at Q25 and MiXCR clone calling, and kept in-frame beta chains. For every CDR3 protein sequence, its rows merge into one entry that carries the most common genes and DNA. The sample table holds 600,000 to 700,000 distinct CDR3 sequences, of which 40% to 55% were seen once. The ten most abundant clones make up about 7.2% of the sample. The specimen was peripheral blood or thyroid tissue (not recorded which). The origin of the receptors is an adult man with Graves' disease, either hyperthyroidism or ophthalmopathy (not recorded which).

The V gene is TRBV2, the J gene TRBJ1-5; 8 nucleotides line up with TRBD1. After removal of 4 bases from V and 6 bases from J, the junction contained 2 bases not matched to a gene. Germline CDR1 is SNHLY and CDR2 is FYNNEI. The CDR3 covers 13 residues. The CDR3 DNA reads as TGTGCCAGCAGTGGGACAGGGAGTCAGCCCCAGCATTTT. Its translation is CASSGTGSQPQHF.

The chain carries TRBV20-1 and TRBJ2-5; TRBD2 matches at 8 bases. The CDR3 loop spans 14 amino acids. Trimming took 0 bases from V and 4 from J; bases not matched to a gene: 4. Germline CDR1 is DFQATT and CDR2 is SNEGSKA (reference sequence). Here the CDR3 reads CSARDESGGETQYF. CDR3 bases: TGCAGTGCTAGAGACGAAAGCGGGGGAGAGACCCAGTACTTC.

Worth noting for this clonotype: One base away lies a much larger clone, so this may be a sequencing read error. This chain connects TRBV20-1 to TRBJ2-7; D is undetermined. Germline V CDR1 and CDR2: DFQATT, SNEGSKA (reference sequence). Trimming took 0 bases from V and 3 from J, leaving 6 bases between them. CDR3 length: 12 residues. The CDR3 DNA sequence: TGCAGTGCTAGAGATCAAGTCTACGAGCAGTACTTC. It yields the protein CSARDQVYEQYF.

V is TRBV15 and J is TRBJ1-6; weak D call: TRBD1 (6 bases). This CDR3 region has 18 residues. CDR1 is LNHNV and CDR2 is YYDKDF in the germline V gene (reference sequence). Trimming stripped 1 base from V and 5 bases from J, with 18 bases between. This chain's CDR3 is CATSRGTPGDTNNSPLHF. DNA for the CDR3: TGTGCCACCAGCAGAGGAACCCCAGGGGACACTAATAATTCACCCCTCCACTTT.

As to this clonotype: A much larger clone differs by one base, so this may be a read error. The gene calls are TRBV20-1 and TRBJ1-1, with unresolved D. V was clipped by 6 bases and J by 3 bases, with 8 bases between them. Germline V gives CDR1 DFQATT, CDR2 SNEGSKA (reference sequence). The CDR3 sequence is 11 residues long. The CDR3 bases are TGCAGTGCAACGGAGGACACTGAAGCTTTCTTT. It specifies CSATEDTEAFF.

This clonotype was seen more than once but under ten times. This chain joins TRBV6-2 or TRBV6-3 and TRBJ1-5; no clear D gene. Looked up from germline, CDR1 is MNHEY and CDR2 is SVGEGT. This CDR3 has 13 amino acids. Trimming took 2 bases from V and 7 from J, leaving 9 bases between them. This chain's CDR3 is CASSYVLLQPQHF. The CDR3 DNA follows: TGTGCCAGCAGTTACGTCCTCCTGCAGCCCCAGCATTTT.

Many counts were recorded for this clonotype. DNA of the CDR3: TGTGCCACCAGCAGAGGGCCCAGCACCGAAAAACTGTTTTTT. This encodes CATSRGPSTEKLFF. The chain couples TRBV15 to TRBJ1-4; no clear D. The CDR3 is 14 residues long. Trimming removed 1 base from V and 8 bases from J, with 11 bases in between. Germline loops: CDR1 LNHNV, CDR2 YYDKDF (reference sequence).

The rearrangement joins TRBV6-1 to TRBJ2-7; TRBD1 agrees at 9 bases. This CDR3 comprises 16 residues. Germline trimming cut 4 bases from V and 1 base from J; bases unmatched to any gene: 8. CDR1 and CDR2 from the germline V gene are MNHNS and SASEGT. In DNA form, the CDR3 reads TGTGCCAGCAGTGGGGTACAGGGGGCGATGTCCTACGAGCAGTACTTC. Amino acids: CASSGVQGAMSYEQYF.

This clonotype turned up a few times. The J gene is TRBJ1-1, the V gene TRBV14, with D unclear. The CDR3 covers 15 residues. CDR1 and CDR2 from the germline V gene are SGHDN and FVKESK. V lost 0 bases and J 2 bases, leaving 10 bases between the germline ends. This chain's CDR3 is CASSQEETLNTEAFF. CDR3 DNA: TGTGCCAGCAGCCAAGAGGAGACACTAAACACTGAAGCTTTCTTT. The full variable domain, rest sourced from reference TRBV14 and TRBJ1-1, is EAGVTQFPSHSVIEKGQTVTLRCDPISGHDNLYWYRRVMGKEIKFLLHFVKESKQDESGMPNNRFLAERTGGTYSTLKVQPAELEDSGVYFCASSQEETLNTEAFFGQGTRLTVV.

As regards this clonotype: Germline is not matched at one junction end, which may reflect a read error. This chain connects TRBV24-1 to TRBJ1-1, with a possible D match to TRBD1 (5 bases). The CDR3 is 12 amino acids. Germline V gives CDR1 KGHDR, CDR2 SFDVKD. The CDR3 here is CPTGGWGTEAFF. Written as DNA, the CDR3 is TGTCCCACCGGGGGGTGGGGGACTGAAGCTTTCTTT.

A note on this clonotype: A much larger clone differs from this one at a single base, so this may be a read error. This chain connects TRBV2 to TRBJ1-5, with 7 bases matching TRBD1. CDR3 length: 13 amino acids. CDR1 is SNHLY and CDR2 is FYNNEI in the germline V gene. V was clipped by 4 bases and J by 5 bases; unmatched bases: 2. CDR3 sequence reads: CASSARGHQPQHF. The CDR3 DNA follows: TGTGCCAGCAGTGCGAGGGGGCATCAGCCCCAGCATTTT. The variable domain in full, completed from reference TRBV2 and TRBJ1-5, reads EPEVTQTPSHQVTQMGQEVILRCVPISNHLYFYWYRQILGQKVEFLVSFYNNEISEKSEIFDDQFSVERPDGSNFTLKIRSTKLEDSAMYFCASSARGHQPQHFGDGTRLSIL.

About this clonotype itself: Because it lacks the conserved phenylalanine or tryptophan at the end, this CDR3 is likely a read error. It is unclear where the CDR3 begins or ends on the DNA, so no DNA is shown, and the CDR3 is as TCRdb lists it. The chain carries TRBV5-1 and TRBJ1-3. The germline CDR1 and CDR2 sequences are SGHRS and YFSETQ. The CDR3 has 9 residues if both end residues are counted. The CDR3 here is CASSFLGLA.

There are many counts of this clonotype. This chain connects TRBV25-1 to TRBJ1-4, with TRBD1 matching over 8 bases. Germline V lookup: CDR1 MGHDK, CDR2 SYGVNS. The length of the CDR3 is 16 residues. V lost 3 bases, J lost 5 bases, and 8 bases stayed unmatched. CDR3 DNA sequence: TGTGCCAGCAGTGACCTAGGACAGGGACAAAATGAAAAACTGTTTTTT. Its translation: CASSDLGQGQNEKLFF.

On this clonotype itself: Mismatch with germline at one junction end may stem from a read error. The chain couples TRBV11-2 to TRBJ2-7, with 8 bases fitting TRBD2. There are 16 residues in the CDR3. Germline assignment: CDR1 SGHAT and CDR2 FQNNGV. The CDR3 sequence is CASSFMPSGGTYKQYF. The CDR3 DNA sequence: TGCGCCAGCAGCTTTATGCCGAGCGGGGGCACCTACAAGCAGTACTTC. Full variable domain (missing parts from reference TRBV11-2 and TRBJ2-7): EAGVAQSPRYKIIEKRQSVAFWCNPISGHATLYWYQQILGQGPKLLIQFQNNGVVDDSQLPKDRFSAERLKGVDSTLKIQPAKLEDSAVYLCASSFMPSGGTYKQYFGPGTRLTVT.

The CDR3 is CASSTRDRSAYEQYF. The DNA for the CDR3 is TGTGCCAGCAGCACTCGGGACAGGTCCGCCTACGAGCAGTACTTC. The rearrangement links TRBV7-2 to TRBJ2-7; TRBD1 matches at 8 bases. There are 15 residues in the CDR3. V shed 5 bases and J 2 bases; nucleotides not matched to a gene: 8. Per the germline V gene, CDR1 is SGHTA and CDR2 is FQGNSA.

The rearrangement links TRBV5-8 to TRBJ1-1; D gene uncertain. The CDR3 has 15 amino acids. CDR1 SGHTS and CDR2 YDEGEE come from the germline V gene. Trimming removed 4 bases at V and 5 bases at J, with 18 bases between. The CDR3 sequence is CASSLEGRAETEAFF. In DNA, the CDR3 is TGTGCCAGCAGCCTCGAGGGTAGGGCTGAGACTGAAGCTTTCTTT.

Ten or more counts support this clonotype. V is TRBV29-1 and J is TRBJ1-4; TRBD1 matches at 9 bases. The CDR3 sequence is 12 residues long. Germline V lookup: CDR1 SQVTM, CDR2 ANQGSEA. V lost 7 bases and J lost 5; bases outside the gene matches: 2. In DNA, the CDR3 is TGCAGCGGCGGACAGGGGAATGAAAAACTGTTTTTT. Its translation is CSGGQGNEKLFF.

The chain employs TRBV7-9 and TRBJ1-1; D call uncertain. In germline, CDR1 is SEHNR, CDR2 FQNEAQ (reference sequence). Trimming cost V 11 bases and J 0 bases, with 10 bases left between them. The CDR3 is made up of 12 amino acids. The CDR3 loop is CAWSQMNTEAFF. In nucleotides, the CDR3 is TGTGCCTGGAGTCAGATGAACACTGAAGCTTTCTTT.

The chain joins TRBV9 to TRBJ2-7, with D perhaps matching TRBD2 (6 bases). The germline V gene has CDR1 SGDLS and CDR2 YYNGEE. The CDR3 has 15 residues. Trimming left V 0 bases short and J 4 bases short, with 14 bases between. The CDR3 spells CASSVDPTRAYEQYF. CDR3 coding DNA: TGTGCCAGCAGCGTAGATCCGACTAGAGCGTACGAGCAGTACTTC. Full variable domain (missing parts from reference TRBV9 and TRBJ2-7): DSGVTQTPKHLITATGQRVTLRCSPRSGDLSVYWYQQSLDQGLQFLIQYYNGEERAKGNILERFSAQQFPDLHSELNLSSLELGDSALYFCASSVDPTRAYEQYFGPGTRLTVT.

J is TRBJ1-1 and V is TRBV2; possible D gene TRBD1, 5 bases. V was pared by 7 bases and J by 6 bases, with 15 bases between. The CDR3 extends over 13 amino acids. In germline, CDR1 is SNHLY, CDR2 FYNNEI. CDR3 sequence (DNA): TGTGCCAGCAATGGCGGGGGTAACTCTGAAGCTTTCTTT. It specifies CASNGGGNSEAFF. Full variable domain (missing parts from reference TRBV2 and TRBJ1-1): EPEVTQTPSHQVTQMGQEVILRCVPISNHLYFYWYRQILGQKVEFLVSFYNNEISEKSEIFDDQFSVERPDGSNFTLKIRSTKLEDSAMYFCASNGGGNSEAFFGQGTRLTVV.

The CDR3 region is CASSALTGSVTEAFF. DNA for the CDR3: TGTGCCAGCAGCGCGTTGACAGGGAGTGTCACTGAAGCTTTCTTT. The chain employs TRBV7-2 and TRBJ1-1; 7 nucleotides align to TRBD1. CDR1 is SGHTA, CDR2 FQGNSA, per germline. There are 15 residues in the CDR3. J lost 4 bases, V lost 5 bases, and 10 bases had no gene match. Looking up the rest from reference TRBV7-2 and TRBJ1-1 gives the full variable domain: GAGVSQSPSNKVTEKGKDVELRCDPISGHTALYWYRQSLGQGLEFLIYFQGNSAPDKSGLPSDRFSAERTGGSVSTLTIQRTQQEDSAVYLCASSALTGSVTEAFFGQGTRLTVV.

This chain uses TRBV6-6 with TRBJ2-7; 8 bases fit TRBD1. The CDR3 length is 12 residues. With V trimmed by 7 bases and J by 4 bases, 3 bases remained unmatched. Germline CDR1 MNHNY, CDR2 SVGAGI (reference sequence). CDR3 loop: CASTWTGYEQYF. Written as DNA, the CDR3 is TGTGCCAGCACCTGGACAGGGTACGAGCAGTACTTC.

This clonotype was detected ten times or more. This rearrangement joins TRBV11-2 to TRBJ2-7; D is ambiguous. CDR3 length: 10 amino acids. The V gene's germline CDR1 is SGHAT and CDR2 FQNNGV. Trimming stripped 3 bases from V and 5 bases from J, with 2 bases between. The CDR3 bases are TGTGCCAGCAGCTTTAACGAGCAGTACTTC. Translation gives CASSFNEQYF.

This clonotype was observed at least ten times. The rearrangement uses TRBV19 and TRBJ1-2; D uncertain. The V and J ends lost 6 bases and 3 bases respectively, with 14 bases between them. The CDR3 consists of 14 residues. The germline gives CDR1 LNHDA, CDR2 SQIVND (reference sequence). Written as DNA, the CDR3 is TGTGCCAGTAGAAGCGGGCCGGCAGACTATGGCTACACCTTC. The encoded protein is CASRSGPADYGYTF.

The chain uses TRBV25-1 and TRBJ1-6; 8 bases are shared with TRBD1. J lost 7 bases, V lost 3 bases, and 8 bases had no gene match. The germline CDR1 and CDR2 sequences are MGHDK and SYGVNS. CDR3 length equals 16 residues. CDR3: CASSEDRAVNNSPLHF. The CDR3 region has the DNA TGTGCCAGCAGTGAGGACAGGGCCGTCAACAATTCACCCCTCCACTTT.